Listed below are T cell receptor beta chains from one sample, sequenced in a study of spatial heterogeneity in lung cancer. One entry per CDR3 protein results from TCRdb running MiXCR on the 5' RACE reads. The sample records around 100,000 distinct CDR3 sequences, more than 10% being singletons. The sample here was PBMCs, taken at follow-up. These receptors all come from a female donor with early-stage non-small cell lung cancer. CDR3s include the opening cysteine and the closing phenylalanine or tryptophan. The D gene is left open where the match is weak. Rows may omit the clone size; those that give it use once, few, many or a size class.

v_gene,d_gene,j_gene,len,abundance,CDR3aa,CDR3nt
TRBV12-3/TRBV12-4,.,TRBJ2-5,15,many,CASSLGTTRGETQYF,TGTGCCAGCAGCTTAGGGACGACACGTGGAGAGACCCAGTACTTC
TRBV7-6,.,TRBJ2-1,16,few,CASSPTSELAYNEQFF,TGTGCCAGCAGCCCCACATCCGAGTTAGCATACAATGAGCAGTTCTTC
TRBV10-3,.,TRBJ2-5,11,many,CAISFQETQYF,TGTGCCATCAGTTTCCAAGAGACCCAGTACTTC
TRBV9,.,TRBJ1-1,13,.,CASSAGEGTEAFF,TGTGCCAGCAGCGCCGGAGAGGGTACTGAAGCTTTCTTT
TRBV2,.,TRBJ1-2,14,.,CASSRDTPGYGYTF,TGTGCCAGCAGCCGAGACACCCCAGGCTATGGCTACACCTTC
TRBV6-5,.,TRBJ1-5,15,.,CASSPRRGSNQPQHF,TGTGCCAGCAGTCCAAGACGGGGGAGCAATCAGCCCCAGCATTTT
TRBV20-1,.,TRBJ2-3,14,few,CSAPPGQSTDTQYF,TGCAGTGCTCCTCCGGGACAATCCACAGATACGCAGTATTTT
TRBV12-3/TRBV12-4,.,TRBJ1-1,16,few,CASSSGRITADTEAFF,TGTGCCAGCAGTTCCGGGAGAATCACGGCGGACACTGAAGCTTTCTTT
TRBV9,TRBD2,TRBJ2-3,18,few,CASSVVGGLAASTDTQYF,TGTGCCAGCAGCGTAGTCGGGGGACTAGCGGCTAGCACAGATACGCAGTATTTT
TRBV18,.,TRBJ2-3,13,.,CASSPVGGGTQYF,TGTGCCAGCTCACCAGTGGGCGGAGGTACGCAGTATTTT
TRBV7-9,TRBD2,TRBJ2-1,14,.,CAGSLGTSVNEQFF,TGTGCCGGCAGCTTGGGGACTAGCGTTAATGAGCAGTTCTTC
TRBV18,.,TRBJ1-4,13,.,CASSPEGGEKLFF,TGTGCCAGCTCACCGGAGGGGGGCGAAAAACTGTTTTTT
TRBV24-1,TRBD1,TRBJ2-3,16,.,CATSDGDRVGADTQYF,TGTGCCACCAGTGATGGGGACAGGGTAGGGGCAGATACGCAGTATTTT
TRBV28,TRBD2,TRBJ2-1,15,.,CASLRLAGDGNEQFF,TGTGCCAGTCTAAGACTAGCGGGAGATGGGAATGAGCAGTTCTTC
TRBV24-1,.,TRBJ2-2,12,few,CATSDRPGELFF,TGTGCCACCAGTGATCGCCCCGGGGAGCTGTTTTTT
TRBV20-1,TRBD2,TRBJ2-7,17,many,CSARDPTSGTLHNEQYF,TGCAGTGCTAGAGATCCAACTAGCGGGACCCTCCACAACGAGCAGTACTTC
TRBV20-1,TRBD2,TRBJ2-1,15,.,CSARTSGSSYNEQFF,TGCAGTGCTCGGACTAGCGGGAGTTCCTACAATGAGCAGTTCTTC
TRBV6-4,TRBD2,TRBJ2-1,14,few,CASSDGLAAREQFF,TGTGCCAGCAGTGACGGACTAGCCGCCCGCGAGCAGTTCTTC
TRBV10-3,.,TRBJ2-2,15,.,CAIRGGTVNTGELFF,TGTGCCATCAGGGGAGGGACAGTGAACACCGGGGAGCTGTTTTTT
TRBV7-6,TRBD1,TRBJ2-7,14,.,CASSPTGAPLEQYF,TGTGCCAGCAGCCCGACAGGGGCCCCCCTGGAGCAGTACTTC
TRBV12-3/TRBV12-4,.,TRBJ1-2,13,.,CASSLAPGSPSPF,TGTGCCAGCAGTTTAGCGCCGGGCAGCCCGAGCCCCTTC
TRBV20-1,.,TRBJ1-3,13,.,CSARTDSGNTIYF,TGCAGTGCTAGGACGGATTCTGGAAACACCATATATTTT
TRBV29-1,.,TRBJ2-3,12,.,CSVQRGTDTQYF,TGCAGCGTACAACGGGGCACAGATACGCAGTATTTT
TRBV7-9,.,TRBJ2-4,14,few,CASSLEQTKNIQYF,TGTGCCAGCAGCTTAGAACAGACCAAAAACATTCAGTACTTC
TRBV4-3,.,TRBJ1-3,12,.,CASSQLGNTIYF,TGCGCCAGCAGCCAACTCGGAAACACCATATATTTT
TRBV7-2,.,TRBJ1-1,14,few,CASSLGAWNTEAFF,TGTGCCAGCAGCTTAGGGGCCTGGAACACTGAAGCTTTCTTT
TRBV5-1,TRBD1,TRBJ2-2,16,few,CASSNRGRADAGELFF,TGCGCCAGCAGCAACAGGGGGCGCGCCGATGCCGGGGAGCTGTTTTTT
TRBV28,TRBD2,TRBJ2-7,19,few,CASSLGASGAVGLLLEQYF,TGTGCCAGCAGTTTAGGGGCTAGCGGGGCCGTCGGACTACTACTCGAGCAGTACTTC
TRBV4-1,.,TRBJ2-5,14,many,CASSQVVSLETQYF,TGCGCCAGCAGCCAAGTGGTATCCTTGGAGACCCAGTACTTC
TRBV7-7,.,TRBJ2-5,14,few,CASRAGGNQETQYF,TGTGCCAGCAGGGCAGGAGGGAACCAAGAGACCCAGTACTTC
TRBV29-1,.,TRBJ1-1,13,few,CSGRGLYVTEAFF,TGCAGCGGCAGGGGTTTATATGTCACTGAAGCTTTCTTT
TRBV5-1,.,TRBJ1-5,14,.,CASSLGQVGQPQHF,TGCGCCAGCAGCTTGGGGCAGGTCGGTCAGCCCCAGCATTTT
TRBV5-5,TRBD1,TRBJ2-1,16,many,CASSMARDRVDNEQFF,TGTGCCAGCAGCATGGCCCGGGACAGGGTTGACAATGAGCAGTTCTTC
TRBV20-1,TRBD2,TRBJ2-7,16,.,CSATDPRTSGFYEQYF,TGCAGTGCTACTGACCCGAGGACTAGCGGCTTCTACGAGCAGTACTTC
TRBV7-3,.,TRBJ2-3,16,.,CASSFLVLTSTDTQYF,TGTGCCAGCAGCTTCCTAGTTCTTACTAGCACAGATACGCAGTATTTT
TRBV5-1,.,TRBJ2-7,11,many,CASSEGNEQYF,TGCGCCAGCAGTGAGGGTAACGAGCAGTACTTC
TRBV20-1,.,TRBJ2-3,15,.,CSARDQAANIFKQYF,TGCAGTGCTAGAGATCAGGCGGCTAACATTTTTAAGCAGTATTTT
TRBV7-2,TRBD2,TRBJ2-3,19,once,CASSSFVRRSGSETDTQYF,TGTGCCAGCAGCTCTTTCGTTCGGCGTAGCGGGAGTGAAACAGATACGCAGTATTTT
TRBV29-1,TRBD1,TRBJ1-5,15,few,CSGRPGQGFWQPQHF,TGCAGCGGCCGACCGGGACAGGGTTTTTGGCAGCCCCAGCATTTT
TRBV24-1,.,TRBJ2-2,13,few,CATSAPPVRELFF,TGTGCCACCAGTGCCCCTCCCGTTAGGGAGCTGTTTTTT
TRBV5-1,.,TRBJ2-2,16,few,CASSLGPAANTGELFF,TGCGCCAGCAGCTTGGGTCCAGCCGCGAACACCGGGGAGCTGTTTTTT
TRBV29-1,TRBD2,TRBJ2-1,13,few,CSAGTSGYNEQFF,TGCAGTGCCGGGACTAGCGGATACAATGAGCAGTTCTTC
TRBV7-6,TRBD2,TRBJ2-3,15,few,CASSELAITTDTQYF,TGTGCCAGCAGCGAACTAGCGATTACCACAGATACGCAGTATTTT
TRBV29-1,TRBD1,TRBJ1-2,14,few,CSVEKQGGYKGYTF,TGCAGCGTTGAAAAGCAGGGGGGATACAAAGGCTACACCTTC
TRBV30,.,TRBJ1-1,14,.,CAWSVRAGDTEAFF,TGTGCCTGGAGTGTACGGGCAGGGGACACTGAAGCTTTCTTT